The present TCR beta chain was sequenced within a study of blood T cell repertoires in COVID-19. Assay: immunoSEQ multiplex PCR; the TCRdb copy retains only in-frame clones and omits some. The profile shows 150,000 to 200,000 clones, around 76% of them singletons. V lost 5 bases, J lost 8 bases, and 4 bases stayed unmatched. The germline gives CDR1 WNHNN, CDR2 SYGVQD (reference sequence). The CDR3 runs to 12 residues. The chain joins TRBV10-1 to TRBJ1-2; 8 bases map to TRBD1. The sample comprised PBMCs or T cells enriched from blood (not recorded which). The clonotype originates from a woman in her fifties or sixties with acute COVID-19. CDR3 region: CASSSDRDGYTF. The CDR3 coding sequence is TGCGCCAGCAGTTCGGACAGGGACGGCTACACCTTC.